These T cell receptor beta chains were read from a single sample in a study of T cell responses to AZD1222 COVID-19 vaccine. Sequenced by immunoSEQ multiplex PCR; TCRdb stores in-frame clones only, minus some. The repertoire holds some 150,000 clones, around 85% seen once, with 5.5% to 8.5% in the top ten. This sample comprised peripheral blood, obtained after recovery from COVID-19. All receptors come from an adult who had recovered from COVID-19. Both conserved end residues are part of each CDR3. Each record gives: D gene, CDR3 length, V gene, clone size, J gene, CDR3 protein. A D gene is named only where the DNA matches it firmly. Not all rows give a size; the values are once, few, many and, for expanded clones, a class.

>.|14|TRBV9|.|TRBJ1-1
CASSPSLGVLEAFF
>.|14|TRBV12-5|.|TRBJ1-2
CASGLPGINYGYTF
>.|11|TRBV6-5|once|TRBJ2-7
CASSLAAEQYF
>.|11|TRBV2|.|TRBJ2-5
CASSEGEAQYF
>TRBD1|12|TRBV28|.|TRBJ1-2
CASSSGGVGYTF
>.|15|TRBV3-1/TRBV3-2|.|TRBJ2-7
CASSALFGNSYEQYF
>.|14|TRBV7-9|once|TRBJ1-4
CASSPARGREKLFF
>.|14|TRBV5-4|.|TRBJ2-4
CASSQTGNENIQYF
>.|14|TRBV7-8|.|TRBJ1-3
CASSPGLSGNTIYF
>.|13|TRBV2|.|TRBJ2-1
CASSANTYNEQFF
>.|13|TRBV15|.|TRBJ1-2
CATSRDPARGYTF
>TRBD1|16|TRBV7-2|.|TRBJ1-1
CASSSPRQGARTEAFF
>.|17|TRBV6-1|.|TRBJ1-6
CASSETGIHRPDSPLHF
>TRBD2|14|TRBV2|.|TRBJ2-7
CASSSGTRGLEQYF
>.|15|TRBV7-8|once|TRBJ2-7
CASSLDTGLSYEQYF
>.|14|TRBV5-1|.|TRBJ1-2
CASSLETDNYGYTF
>.|14|TRBV28|.|TRBJ1-5
CASSLLISHQPQHF
>.|16|TRBV9|.|TRBJ1-6
CASSVATYGGGSPLHF
>TRBD1|19|TRBV24-1|.|TRBJ2-6
CATSDAGTGGSSGANVLTF
>.|14|TRBV7-2|.|TRBJ2-7
CASSLPGVVYEQYF
>.|17|TRBV3-1/TRBV3-2|once|TRBJ2-4
CASSQDLGGAAKNIQYF
>.|13|TRBV18|.|TRBJ2-5
CASSPPSYETQYF
>.|14|TRBV9|.|TRBJ2-6
CASSEGAGANVLTF
>.|17|TRBV14|.|TRBJ1-5
CASSQDFGDLSNQPQHF
>TRBD1|15|TRBV30|.|TRBJ2-1
CAWGSGTEDNNEQFF
>.|13|TRBV6-5|.|TRBJ2-7
CASRKGRGHEQYF
>TRBD2|18|TRBV7-8|.|TRBJ2-1
CASSLPYRLAGETNEQFF
>.|15|TRBV19|.|TRBJ1-5
CASRTQGIGNQPQHF
>TRBD1|13|TRBV24-1|.|TRBJ2-7
CATRGDSSYEQYF
>.|11|TRBV28|.|TRBJ2-7
CASSISYEQYF
>.|13|TRBV10-2|few|TRBJ1-2
CASSDGINYGYTF
>TRBD2|18|TRBV19|.|TRBJ2-1
CASSIKSPGTSGRNEQFF
>.|17|TRBV5-1|.|TRBJ1-3
CASSAEQGVRTGNTIYF
>.|16|TRBV21-1|.|TRBJ2-1
CASISNVTGGVDEQFF
>.|16|TRBV4-1|.|TRBJ2-2
CASRQGGLLNTGELFF
>.|14|TRBV5-1|.|TRBJ2-1
CASSPGGASNEQFF
>.|13|TRBV14|few|TRBJ2-3
CASSRRATDTQYF
>.|14|TRBV5-1|.|TRBJ2-4
CASSLMSPEDIQYF
>.|14|TRBV27|.|TRBJ2-3
CASGAADSTDTQYF
>.|16|TRBV7-8|.|TRBJ2-2
CASSGGDLRNTGELFF
>.|15|TRBV3-1/TRBV3-2|few|TRBJ2-1
CASSLQTSSYNEQFF
>TRBD2|14|TRBV5-1|.|TRBJ2-5
CASSREGGQETQYF